This T cell receptor (beta chain) was captured by sequencing in a study of blood T cell repertoires in COVID-19. Study in general: Nucleic acid was either cDNA or gDNA, and it came from T cells, B-cell-depleted T cells, or PBMCs.

Per the original methods: Quantification of nucleated cells was approximated via reference gene primer amplification. Sequencing used immunoSEQ multiplex PCR; TCRdb keeps in-frame clones, though not all of them. D and trimming come from the DNA, and the V and J calls and clone size come from that table. The table lists more than 100,000 clones, around 83% of them singletons, with roughly 4% in the top ten. CDR1 is LNHDA, CDR2 SQIVND, per germline (reference sequence). With 10 bases removed from V and 10 bases from J, the gap between germline ends came to 20 bases. This CDR3 has 13 amino acids. Source material: PBMCs or T cells enriched from blood (not recorded which). The TCR sequence derives from a woman aged 25 to 39 who had recovered from COVID-19. The gene calls are TRBV19 and TRBJ2-1; tentatively, D is TRBD2 (6 bases). CDR3 bases: TGTGCCACCTCGGACTACCCTACCGCGGAGCAGTTCTTC. Its protein is CATSDYPTAEQFF.